A single sample is the source of the 15 T cell receptor beta chains below, sequenced in a study of shared clonotypes between healthy human individuals. Here immunoSEQ multiplex PCR was the method, and the copy in TCRdb shows in-frame clones only, minus some. The top ten clones hold roughly 0.83% of a sample with about 1.1 million clones, about 72% of them seen once. The sequenced material came from memory CD4+ T cells from PBMCs. Indicated subset: CD45RA-negative fraction. These receptors came from a man in his late teens or twenties in good health. Some clones in this sample may be carry-over from other donors' samples.

For this clone: Different DNA sequences within this sample yield the same CDR3. The rearrangement joins TRBV18 to TRBJ1-5; no definite D call. V lost 1 base and J 7 bases, leaving 8 bases between the germline ends. The CDR3 is 13 residues long. Germline values: CDR1 KGHSH, CDR2 LQKENI. The DNA for the CDR3 is TGTGCCAGCTCACCACAGGGAGGGCAGCCCCAGCATTTT. This gives the protein CASSPQGGQPQHF.

The gene calls are TRBV5-6 and TRBJ2-7; D perhaps matches TRBD2 (6 bases). Germline V CDR1 and CDR2: SGHDT, YYEEEE. V shed 4 bases and J shed 5 bases, with 19 bases lying between them. The CDR3 contains 15 residues. CDR3 sequence (DNA): TGTGCCAGCAGCCCGACCGGTCAGGGAGGCAACGAGCAGTACTTC. The encoded protein is CASSPTGQGGNEQYF.

The rearrangement uses TRBV11-1 and TRBJ2-7; 9 bases line up with TRBD1. Germline CDR1 and CDR2: SGHAT and FQDESV (reference sequence). After removal of 4 bases from V and 3 bases from J, the junction contained 10 bases not matched to a gene. CDR3 length equals 16 residues. The CDR3 here is CASSSTLGQGIYEQYF. CDR3 bases: TGTGCCAGCAGCTCGACGTTGGGACAGGGAATCTACGAGCAGTACTTC.

The rearrangement links TRBV6-5 to TRBJ1-1; TRBD1 is a possible D gene (5 bases). Trimming took 2 bases from V and 3 from J, leaving 7 bases between them. Germline lookup yields CDR1 MNHEY and CDR2 SVGAGI. The length of the CDR3 is 13 residues. CDR3 protein: CASSYGAHTEAFF. CDR3 coding DNA: TGTGCCAGCAGTTACGGGGCCCACACTGAAGCTTTCTTT.

V is TRBV7-9 and J is TRBJ2-1, with 11 positions matching TRBD1. The V gene end was trimmed by 3 bases and the J gene end by 2 bases; junction bases not matched to a gene: 9. Germline CDR1 reads SEHNR; CDR2 reads FQNEAQ (reference sequence). The CDR3 spans 18 residues. This CDR3 reads CASSFRTGGDFPYNEQFF. The CDR3 bases are TGTGCCAGCAGCTTTAGGACAGGGGGCGACTTCCCCTACAATGAGCAGTTCTTC.

The J gene is TRBJ2-7, the V gene TRBV7-3; D is ambiguous. Germline CDR1 reads SGHTA; CDR2 reads FQGTGA. This CDR3 comprises 12 residues. The ends were cut back, 1 base at V and 6 bases at J, with 7 bases in the middle. This CDR3 is CASSLNGFEQYF. For the CDR3, the DNA is TGTGCCAGCAGCTTAAACGGGTTCGAGCAGTACTTC.

This clone was counted once. The chain couples TRBV6-1 to TRBJ2-7; D is undetermined. V was clipped by 8 bases and J by 1 base, with 9 bases between them. CDR1 MNHNS and CDR2 SASEGT come from the germline V gene. This CDR3 spans 12 amino acids. CDR3 amino acids: CASRPRSYEQYF. CDR3 nucleotide sequence: TGTGCCAGCCGGCCACGATCCTACGAGCAGTACTTC.

V usage is TRBV5-1 and J usage is TRBJ2-1, with TRBD2 matching 7 bases. The length of the CDR3 is 16 residues. Trimming cost V 2 bases and J 6 bases; bases outside gene matches: 11. Germline V lookup: CDR1 SGHRS, CDR2 YFSETQ. CDR3 in amino acids: CASSFLAGDPPNEQFF. The CDR3 DNA reads TGCGCCAGCAGCTTTCTCGCGGGAGATCCCCCCAATGAGCAGTTCTTC.

For this clone: Other DNA sequences in the same sample also yield this CDR3. The V and J genes are TRBV20-1 and TRBJ2-7; D remains ambiguous. The CDR3 sequence is 11 residues long. The germline V gene has CDR1 DFQATT and CDR2 SNEGSKA (reference sequence). Trimming took 6 bases from V and 2 from J, leaving 8 bases between them. This CDR3 reads CSAGSPYEQYF. The CDR3 nucleotides are TGCAGTGCGGGATCCCCCTACGAGCAGTACTTC.

The chain employs TRBV28 and TRBJ1-4; a weak D match, TRBD1 (6 bases). V was clipped by 5 bases and J by 0 bases, with 10 bases between them. CDR3 length: 15 residues. Looked up from germline, CDR1 is MDHEN and CDR2 is SYDVKM. CDR3 residues: CASSAAGATNEKLFF. CDR3 DNA sequence: TGTGCCAGCAGTGCCGCAGGGGCAACTAATGAAAAACTGTTTTTT.

J is TRBJ1-2 and V is TRBV6-6, with a weak D call TRBD1 (5 bases). Trimming left V 2 bases short and J 6 bases short, with 16 bases between. Germline V CDR1 and CDR2: MNHNY, SVGAGI (reference sequence). This CDR3 is built from 15 residues. The CDR3 protein is CASSYGGTALDGYTF. In DNA form, the CDR3 reads TGTGCCAGCAGTTACGGCGGGACCGCCCTTGATGGCTACACCTTC.

This clone occurred a few times. J is TRBJ1-2 and V is TRBV5-1; tentatively, D is TRBD1 (5 bases). In germline, CDR1 is SGHRS, CDR2 YFSETQ. This CDR3 region has 15 residues. V was shortened by 4 bases and J by 2 bases, with 15 bases between the two germline ends. In DNA, the CDR3 is TGCGCCAGCAGCCCCGGGACCACCCTCAACTATGGCTACACCTTC. Its protein product is CASSPGTTLNYGYTF.

The chain joins TRBV4-1 to TRBJ1-2; perhaps TRBD1 as D (5 bases). Germline V gene lookup returns CDR1 MGHRA and CDR2 YSYEKL. The CDR3 length is 16 residues. Deletions cut 2 bases from V and 8 bases from J, with 21 bases between. CDR3 sequence: CASSQLNPGLKWGYTF. The CDR3 DNA sequence: TGCGCCAGCAGCCAACTAAACCCGGGACTTAAGTGGGGCTACACCTTC.

CDR3 sequence (DNA): TGTGCCAGCAGCCCAGGCCTTGCGGGAGCCTACAATGAGCAGTTCTTC. Protein product: CASSPGLAGAYNEQFF. The chain joins TRBV7-3 to TRBJ2-1, with 7 bases identical to TRBD2. Germline CDR1 is SGHTA and CDR2 is FQGTGA. V shed 5 bases, J shed 2 bases, and the junction held 9 bases outside the gene matches. The CDR3 is 16 residues long.

The J gene is TRBJ2-6, the V gene TRBV7-2, with D possibly being TRBD1 or TRBD2 (5 bases each). V shed 2 bases and J shed 0 bases, with 11 bases lying between them. Germline V gene sequence: CDR1 SGHTA, CDR2 FQGNSA. There are 17 residues in the CDR3. The CDR3 DNA follows: TGTGCCAGCAGCTTATTTTATGGGGGCTCTGGGGCCAACGTCCTGACTTTC. It encodes CASSLFYGGSGANVLTF.